This passage covers 24 T cell receptor beta chains from one sample sequenced in a study of blood T cell repertoires in COVID-19. Generated by immunoSEQ multiplex PCR, the TCRdb table keeps only in-frame clones and is missing some. The profile shows fewer than 350,000 clones, approximately 87% of them singletons. Sequences were obtained from peripheral blood. Source of these receptors: a woman in her 50s who had recovered from COVID-19.

The V call is TRBV12-3 or TRBV12-4, the J call TRBJ2-6; D call uncertain. The CDR3 has 13 amino acids. V was clipped by 6 bases and J by 0 bases, with 3 bases between them. Written as DNA, the CDR3 is TGTGCCAGCAGCAACTCTGGGGCCAACGTCCTGACTTTC. This codes for CASSNSGANVLTF.

This chain joins TRBV7-6 and TRBJ2-2; possibly TRBD2 for D (5 bases). The germline V and J ends were trimmed by 3 bases and 5 bases, with 7 bases remaining between them. Germline CDR1 is SGHVS and CDR2 is FNYEAQ. The length of the CDR3 is 13 residues. CDR3 bases: TGTGCCAGCAGCTTGGACTTGACCGGGGAGCTGTTTTTT. It codes for CASSLDLTGELFF.

This chain joins TRBV5-5 and TRBJ2-7; 14 bases align to TRBD2. The V segment lost 7 bases and the J segment 5 bases; nucleotides outside the gene matches: 11. The length of the CDR3 is 16 residues. Looked up from germline, CDR1 is SGHKS and CDR2 is YYEKEE (reference sequence). The CDR3 bases are TGTGCCAGCGGATATGGGACTAGCGGGAGTATCCACGAGCAGTACTTC. Its protein product is CASGYGTSGSIHEQYF.

The CDR3 nucleotides are TGTGCCATCAGCGGGGACACTTCTGGAAACACCATATATTTT. Protein product: CAISGDTSGNTIYF. The V call is TRBV10-3, the J call TRBJ1-3, with TRBD1 as a possible D gene (6 bases). This CDR3 region has 14 residues. Trimming removed 6 bases from V and 1 base from J, with 10 bases in between. Germline CDR1 reads ENHRY; CDR2 reads SYGVKD.

The chain employs TRBV6-6 and TRBJ2-5; maybe TRBD1 (6 bases). The CDR3 sequence is 14 residues long. Trimming shortened V by 5 bases and J by 4 bases, and 14 bases separated the two germline ends. Germline V gives CDR1 MNHNY, CDR2 SVGAGI (reference sequence). CDR3 sequence reads: CASSQSRGRETQYF. For the CDR3, the DNA is TGTGCCAGCAGTCAAAGCAGGGGTCGAGAGACCCAGTACTTC.

Worth noting for this clone: Other DNA sequences in this sample translate to the same CDR3. This rearrangement joins TRBV28 to TRBJ1-2; D is ambiguous. The CDR3 contains 13 residues. Germline CDR1 MDHEN, CDR2 SYDVKM. The V end lost 5 bases, the J end lost 5 bases, and 12 bases lay between the germline ends. CDR3 sequence: CASSPPSTYGYTF. In DNA, the CDR3 is TGTGCCAGCAGTCCCCCCTCGACATATGGCTACACCTTC.

V is TRBV6-5 and J is TRBJ2-5; 7 positions agree with TRBD2. CDR1 is MNHEY and CDR2 is SVGAGI in the germline V gene. The CDR3 length is 15 residues. Unmatched junction bases numbered 6, after V lost 0 bases and J lost 5 bases. The CDR3 nucleotides read TGTGCCAGCAGTTACTCTGGGGGAGGGTGGGAGACCCAGTACTTC. Protein sequence: CASSYSGGGWETQYF.

V usage is TRBV7-9 and J usage is TRBJ1-4; no definite D call. The germline V gene encodes CDR1 SEHNR and CDR2 FQNEAQ (reference sequence). The CDR3 runs 14 residues. With 0 bases removed from V and 5 bases from J, the gap between germline ends came to 7 bases. CDR3 amino acids: CASSLAGSNEKLFF. For the CDR3, the DNA is TGTGCCAGCAGCTTAGCCGGGTCGAATGAAAAACTGTTTTTT. The full variable domain, its missing parts supplied by reference TRBV7-9 and TRBJ1-4, is DTGVSQNPRHKITKRGQNVTFRCDPISEHNRLYWYRQTLGQGPEFLTYFQNEAQLEKSRLLSDRFSAERPKGSFSTLEIQRTEQGDSAMYLCASSLAGSNEKLFFGSGTQLSVL.

This sequence joins TRBV5-1 and TRBJ2-2; 7 bases map to TRBD1. Germline V lookup: CDR1 SGHRS, CDR2 YFSETQ. The ends lost 5 bases at V and 2 bases at J; junction bases unmatched: 6. This CDR3 has 15 residues. This CDR3 reads CASSPGQPNTGELFF. CDR3 coding DNA: TGCGCCAGCAGTCCGGGACAGCCTAACACCGGGGAGCTGTTTTTT.

The chain recombines TRBV5-1 with TRBJ1-4; D remains unclear. Trimming shortened V by 1 base and J by 3 bases, and 10 bases separated the two germline ends. Germline loops: CDR1 SGHRS, CDR2 YFSETQ. The CDR3 is 15 amino acids. In DNA form, the CDR3 reads TGCGCCAGCAGCTTGAACACCGCGGCTAATGAAAAACTGTTTTTT. Translation: CASSLNTAANEKLFF.

The sample holds one count of this clone. This sequence joins TRBV24-1 and TRBJ2-5, with a weak D call TRBD2 (5 bases). V shed 6 bases and J shed 5 bases, with 18 bases lying between them. Germline values: CDR1 KGHDR, CDR2 SFDVKD. The CDR3 is 15 amino acids. CDR3 loop: CATSWSSGLRETQYF. CDR3 in DNA: TGTGCCACCAGTTGGAGCTCCGGACTTCGGGAGACCCAGTACTTC.

The V and J genes are TRBV9 and TRBJ2-5; 10 nucleotides agree with TRBD2. CDR3 length: 16 residues. V lost 0 bases, J lost 5 bases, and 7 bases stayed unmatched. Germline CDR1 and CDR2: SGDLS and YYNGEE. Written as DNA, the CDR3 is TGTGCCAGCAGCGTAGGGATAGCGGGAGGAGTGGAGACCCAGTACTTC. Its protein product is CASSVGIAGGVETQYF.

The rearrangement uses TRBV15 and TRBJ2-1; 13 nucleotides line up with TRBD2. V gave up 2 bases and J gave up 6 bases; unmatched junction bases: 1. CDR3 length equals 15 residues. The germline V gene encodes CDR1 LNHNV and CDR2 YYDKDF (reference sequence). The CDR3 reads CATSRTSGGANEQFF. DNA of the CDR3: TGTGCCACCAGCAGAACTAGCGGGGGGGCCAATGAGCAGTTCTTC.

CDR3 sequence: CAITAGDNTEAFF. The CDR3 region has the DNA TGTGCCATCACCGCGGGGGACAACACTGAAGCTTTCTTT. The rearrangement links TRBV10-3 to TRBJ1-1, with D possibly matching TRBD1 (5 bases). Between the trimmed V and J ends, which lost 7 bases and 2 bases, there was a span of 11 bases. The CDR3 spans 13 residues. The germline gives CDR1 ENHRY, CDR2 SYGVKD.

This chain joins TRBV7-3 and TRBJ2-5; D remains ambiguous. The germline V gene has CDR1 SGHTA and CDR2 FQGTGA. V was shortened by 5 bases and J by 1 base, with 8 bases between the two germline ends. The CDR3 has 13 amino acids. CDR3 protein: CASSPSSQETQYF. DNA for the CDR3: TGTGCCAGCAGCCCTTCGAGCCAAGAGACCCAGTACTTC. The whole variable domain, remainder taken from reference TRBV7-3 and TRBJ2-5, is GAGVSQTPSNKVTEKGKYVELRCDPISGHTALYWYRQSLGQGPEFLIYFQGTGAADDSGLPNDRFFAVRPEGSVSTLKIQRTERGDSAVYLCASSPSSQETQYFGPGTRLLVL.

The V gene is TRBV12-3 or TRBV12-4, the J gene TRBJ1-2; D gene unclear. Trimming took off 4 bases at V and 6 bases at J, with 12 bases between the two ends. This CDR3 is 13 amino acids long. The CDR3 reads CASSSAGYNGYTF. CDR3 bases: TGTGCCAGCAGTTCTGCCGGTTATAATGGCTACACCTTC.

The chain uses TRBV7-9 and TRBJ1-6, with 8 nucleotides matching TRBD1. Germline V CDR1 and CDR2: SEHNR, FQNEAQ (reference sequence). J was trimmed by 9 bases and V by 5 bases; bases with no gene match: 12. The CDR3 totals 16 residues. For the CDR3, the DNA is TGTGCCAGCAGCGCCTTACAGGGGGTAGGGGGTTCACCCCTCCACTTT. Translated, it gives CASSALQGVGGSPLHF.

V usage is TRBV28 and J usage is TRBJ2-3; the match to TRBD1 covers 12 bases. Germline CDR1 MDHEN, CDR2 SYDVKM. V shed 3 bases, J shed 3 bases, and the junction held 7 bases outside the gene matches. The CDR3 has 17 residues. CDR3 nucleotide sequence: TGTGCCAGCAGTTTGGCCCGGGACAGGGGGCAGACAGATACGCAGTATTTT. It encodes CASSLARDRGQTDTQYF.

The CDR3 bases are TGTGCCAGCAGCTTAGATGACAGGGCGGATCTCCCTAGCACAGATACGCAGTATTTT. Its protein product is CASSLDDRADLPSTDTQYF. The V and J genes are TRBV11-3 and TRBJ2-3, with 7 bases matching TRBD1. Per the germline V gene, CDR1 is SGHNT and CDR2 is YENEEA. V dropped 0 bases and J dropped 0; count of bases not matched to a gene: 12. The CDR3 has 19 residues. The full variable domain, with the rest looked up from reference TRBV11-3 and TRBJ2-3, is EAGVVQSPRYKIIEKKQPVAFWCNPISGHNTLYWYLQNLGQGPELLIRYENEEAVDDSQLPKDRFSAERLKGVDSTLKIQPAELGDSAVYLCASSLDDRADLPSTDTQYFGPGTRLTVL.

The rearrangement joins TRBV12-5 to TRBJ1-1; D is unclear. The CDR3 extends over 11 amino acids. Germline lookup yields CDR1 LGHNT and CDR2 FRNRAP. Trimming pared 3 bases from V and 6 bases from J, leaving 5 bases between. This chain's CDR3 is CASGFGAEAFF. The CDR3 nucleotides read TGTGCTAGTGGTTTCGGTGCTGAAGCTTTCTTT.

This clone was picked up one time. Mismatch with germline at one junction end may stem from a read error. V and J are TRBV6-2 or TRBV6-3 and TRBJ2-1; no firm D call. CDR3 length: 13 residues. From germline, CDR1 is MNHEY and CDR2 SVGEGT. CDR3 sequence reads: CASSLTTYNDQFF. The DNA of the CDR3 is TGTGCCAGCAGTCTAACTACCTACAATGATCAGTTCTTC.

CDR3 residues: CASSYEAGAREQYF. As DNA, the CDR3 is TGTGCCAGCAGTTACGAGGCGGGGGCGCGGGAGCAGTACTTC. The chain couples TRBV6-5 to TRBJ2-7; TRBD2 might be the D (7 bases). The CDR3 loop spans 14 amino acids. Germline CDR1 is MNHEY and CDR2 is SVGAGI. The V and J ends lost 2 bases and 7 bases respectively, with 15 bases between them.

CDR3 sequence (DNA): TGTGCCAGCAGCTTAGTCTGGGAGATGAATGAGCAGTTCTTC. This translates into CASSLVWEMNEQFF. This sequence joins TRBV7-9 and TRBJ2-1, with D tentatively TRBD2 (5 bases). V was trimmed by 1 base and J by 7 bases, leaving 11 bases between them. Germline CDR1 SEHNR, CDR2 FQNEAQ (reference sequence). This CDR3 contains 14 residues.

The rearrangement uses TRBV7-9 and TRBJ1-4; possible D gene TRBD1, 6 bases. With 0 bases removed from V and 4 bases from J, the gap between germline ends came to 12 bases. The CDR3 runs 16 residues. Germline V gives CDR1 SEHNR, CDR2 FQNEAQ (reference sequence). CDR3 in DNA: TGTGCCAGCAGCTTAGCCAGGGGTCAGAGTAATGAAAAACTGTTTTTT. As protein: CASSLARGQSNEKLFF.